Following are 4 T cell receptor beta chains from one sample sequenced in a study of human T cells and chemical hapten exposure. Regarding time point: pre-sensitization, week 0. Treatment noted: therapeutic diphenylcyclopropenone sensitization with weekly scalp DPC. TCRdb ran MiXCR on the RACE reads and lists one entry per CDR3 protein. Counted here are approximately 370,000 distinct CDR3 sequences, 5% to 6.5% occurring once; the ten biggest clones make up around 8%. The specimen was whole blood, collected in connection with sensitization to the hapten diphenylcyclopropenone (DPC). The receptors derive from a woman between 18 and 29 years old with alopecia areata. Some clones in this sample may be carry-over from other donors' samples.

This clonotype came up a few times. The chain uses TRBV5-6 and TRBJ2-2; tentatively, D is TRBD2 (6 bases). The V gene's germline CDR1 is SGHDT and CDR2 YYEEEE. V lost 2 bases to trimming and J lost 6 bases, with 17 bases between them. The CDR3 loop spans 16 amino acids. The CDR3 region has the DNA TGTGCCAGCAGCTTAAGGAGGGTCGGTCGCGCCGGGGAGCTGTTTTTT. Translated: CASSLRRVGRAGELFF.

This clonotype was counted ten times or more. Germline is not matched at one junction end, which may reflect a read error. The chain joins TRBV6-4 to TRBJ2-1, with D unclear. The V gene's germline CDR1 is MRHNA and CDR2 SNTAGT. CDR3 length equals 13 residues. The CDR3 coding sequence is TGTGCCAGCAGCGACTCAACTAATCATGAGCAGTTCTTC. Its translation is CASSDSTNHEQFF.

This clonotype was seen ten or more times. V and J are TRBV12-3 or TRBV12-4 and TRBJ1-2, with TRBD1 matching over 8 bases. The V gene end was trimmed by 5 bases and the J gene end by 8 bases; junction bases not matched to a gene: 10. This CDR3 region has 14 residues. CDR3 DNA sequence: TGTGCCAGCAGTCACCACCAGGGGGCAGACGGCTACACCTTC. It specifies CASSHHQGADGYTF.

This clonotype was counted a few times. V gene TRBV7-9 combines with J gene TRBJ2-3, with 7 bases matching TRBD1. The J segment lost 0 bases and the V segment lost 5 bases, leaving 8 bases of the junction unmatched. CDR3 length: 16 amino acids. Germline V gene sequence: CDR1 SEHNR, CDR2 FQNEAQ (reference sequence). In DNA form, the CDR3 reads TGTGCCAGCAGCAAGTGGGACAGCCCTAGCACAGATACGCAGTATTTT. Translation: CASSKWDSPSTDTQYF.